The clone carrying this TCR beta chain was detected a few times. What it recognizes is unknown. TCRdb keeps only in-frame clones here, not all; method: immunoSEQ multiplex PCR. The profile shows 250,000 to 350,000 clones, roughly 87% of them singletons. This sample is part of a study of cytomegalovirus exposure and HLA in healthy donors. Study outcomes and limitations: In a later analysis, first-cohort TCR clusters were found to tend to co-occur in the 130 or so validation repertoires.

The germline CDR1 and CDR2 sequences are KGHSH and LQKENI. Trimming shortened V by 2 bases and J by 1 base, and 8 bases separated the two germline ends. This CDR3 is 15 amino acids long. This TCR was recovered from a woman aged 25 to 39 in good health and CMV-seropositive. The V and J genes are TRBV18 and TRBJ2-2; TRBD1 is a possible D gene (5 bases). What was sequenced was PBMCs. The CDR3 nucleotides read TGTGCCAGCTCACCAATACAGGAGAACACCGGGGAGCTGTTTTTT. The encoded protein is CASSPIQENTGELFF.